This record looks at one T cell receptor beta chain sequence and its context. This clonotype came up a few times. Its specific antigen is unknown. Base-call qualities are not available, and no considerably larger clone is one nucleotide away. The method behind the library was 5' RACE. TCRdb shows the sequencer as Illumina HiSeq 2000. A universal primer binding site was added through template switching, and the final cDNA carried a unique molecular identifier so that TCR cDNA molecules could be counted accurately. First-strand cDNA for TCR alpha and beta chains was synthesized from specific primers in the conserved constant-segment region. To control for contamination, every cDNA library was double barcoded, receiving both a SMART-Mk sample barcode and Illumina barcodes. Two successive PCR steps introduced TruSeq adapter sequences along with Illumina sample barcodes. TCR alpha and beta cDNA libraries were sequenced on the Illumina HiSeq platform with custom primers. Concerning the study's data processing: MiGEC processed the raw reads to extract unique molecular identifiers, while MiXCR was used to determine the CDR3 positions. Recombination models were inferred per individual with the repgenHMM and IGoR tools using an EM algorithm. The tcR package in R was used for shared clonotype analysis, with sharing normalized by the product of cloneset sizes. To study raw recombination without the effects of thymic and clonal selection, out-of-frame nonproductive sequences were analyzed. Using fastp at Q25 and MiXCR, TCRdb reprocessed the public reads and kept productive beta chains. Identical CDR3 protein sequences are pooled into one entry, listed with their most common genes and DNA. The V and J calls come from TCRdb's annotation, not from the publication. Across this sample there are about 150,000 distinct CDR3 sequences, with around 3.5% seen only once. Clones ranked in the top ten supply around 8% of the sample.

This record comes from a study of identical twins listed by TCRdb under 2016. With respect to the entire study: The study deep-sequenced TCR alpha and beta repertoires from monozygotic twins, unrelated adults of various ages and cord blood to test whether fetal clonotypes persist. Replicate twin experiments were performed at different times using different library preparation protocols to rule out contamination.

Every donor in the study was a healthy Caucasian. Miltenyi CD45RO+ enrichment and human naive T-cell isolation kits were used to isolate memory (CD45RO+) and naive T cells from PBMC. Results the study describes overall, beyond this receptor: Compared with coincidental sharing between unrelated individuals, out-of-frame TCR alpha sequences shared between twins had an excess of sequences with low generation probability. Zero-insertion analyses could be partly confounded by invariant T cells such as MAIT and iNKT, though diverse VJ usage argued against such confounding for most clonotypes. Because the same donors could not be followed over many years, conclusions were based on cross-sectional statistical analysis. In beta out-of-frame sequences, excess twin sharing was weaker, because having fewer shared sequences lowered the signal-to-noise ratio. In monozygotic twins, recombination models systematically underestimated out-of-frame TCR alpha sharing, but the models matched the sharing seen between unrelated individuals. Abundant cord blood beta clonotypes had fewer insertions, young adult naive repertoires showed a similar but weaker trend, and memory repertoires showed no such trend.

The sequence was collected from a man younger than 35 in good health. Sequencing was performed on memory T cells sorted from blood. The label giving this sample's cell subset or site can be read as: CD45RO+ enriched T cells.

CDR3 sequence: CASSGGQQETQYF. The DNA reads as follows: TGCGCCAGCAGCGGGGGACAGCAAGAGACCCAGTACTTC. The chain is made from TRBV5-1 and TRBJ2-5, with 7 middle bases fitting TRBD1. CDR1 is given as SGHRS and CDR2 as YFSETQ, both from the germline V gene. The CDR3 starts with the cysteine, ends with the phenylalanine, and has 13 residues. The DNA shown is the 39-base CDR3, in frame from base 1. Trimming takes 4 bases off V and 2 bases off J; junction bases not matched to a gene: 2. Supplemented by the reference TRBV5-1 and TRBJ2-5 proteins around the CDR3, the complete variable domain is KAGVTQTPRYLIKTRGQQVTLSCSPISGHRSVSWYQQTPGQGLQFLFEYFSETQRNKGNFPGRFSGRQFSNSRSEMNVSTLELGDSALYLCASSGGQQETQYFGPGTRLLVL.